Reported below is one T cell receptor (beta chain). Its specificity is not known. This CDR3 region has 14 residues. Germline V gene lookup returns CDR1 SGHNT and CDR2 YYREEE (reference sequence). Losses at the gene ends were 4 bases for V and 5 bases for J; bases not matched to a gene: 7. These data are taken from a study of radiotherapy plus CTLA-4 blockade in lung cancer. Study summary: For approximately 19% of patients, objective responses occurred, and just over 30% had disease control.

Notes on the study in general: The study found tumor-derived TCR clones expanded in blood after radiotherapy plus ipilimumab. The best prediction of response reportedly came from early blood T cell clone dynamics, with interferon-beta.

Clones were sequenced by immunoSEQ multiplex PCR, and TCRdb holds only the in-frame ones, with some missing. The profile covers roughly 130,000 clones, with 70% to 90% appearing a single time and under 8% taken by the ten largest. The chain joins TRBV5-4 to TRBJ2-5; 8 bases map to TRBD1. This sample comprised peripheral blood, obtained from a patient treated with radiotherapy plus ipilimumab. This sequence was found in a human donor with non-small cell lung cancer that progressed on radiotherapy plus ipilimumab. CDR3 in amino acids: CASSGPTGAETQYF. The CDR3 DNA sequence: TGTGCCAGCAGCGGACCGACAGGGGCTGAGACCCAGTACTTC.